This TCR beta chain was sequenced in a study of cytomegalovirus exposure and HLA in healthy donors. Study-level results: In a later analysis, at a false discovery rate of 0.05, 16,951 TCR beta sequences were associated with HLA alleles. Specificity for CMV antigens was confirmed in vitro for a few of the CMV-associated chains.

The CDR3 has 13 amino acids. CDR1 is MNHEY and CDR2 is SVGAGI in the germline V gene. V was shortened by 5 bases and J by 2 bases, with 10 bases between the two germline ends. With 60 Vbeta and 13 Jbeta primers, the PCR was carried out. Only in-frame clones appear in the TCRdb table, and some are missing; sequencing was by immunoSEQ multiplex PCR. The repertoire consists of about 92,000 clones, with around 85% occurring once and the leading ten covering approximately 1.3%. This clone turned up a few times. Its antigen is undetermined. J is TRBJ2-7 and V is TRBV6-5; D remains ambiguous. Sequencing used PBMCs. The TCR comes from a girl aged 2-10 years in good health and CMV-seropositive. CDR3 region: CASSPTSTYEQYF. Written as DNA, the CDR3 is TGTGCCAGCAGTCCGACATCCACCTACGAGCAGTACTTC.